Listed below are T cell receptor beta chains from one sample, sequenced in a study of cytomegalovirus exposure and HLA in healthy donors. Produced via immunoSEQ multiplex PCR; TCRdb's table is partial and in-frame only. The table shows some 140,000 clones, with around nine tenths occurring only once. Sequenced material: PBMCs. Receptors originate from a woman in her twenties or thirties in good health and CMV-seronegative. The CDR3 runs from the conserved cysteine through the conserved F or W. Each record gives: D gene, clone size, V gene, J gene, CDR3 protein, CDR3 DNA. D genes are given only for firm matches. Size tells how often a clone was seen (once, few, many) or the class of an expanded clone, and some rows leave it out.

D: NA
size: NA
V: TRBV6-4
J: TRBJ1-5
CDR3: CASGRKSGTGNQPQHF
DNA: TGTGCCAGCGGGCGGAAATCAGGGACTGGCAATCAGCCCCAGCATTTT

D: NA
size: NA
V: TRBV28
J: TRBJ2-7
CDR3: CASSSSGQSYEQYF
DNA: TGTGCCAGCAGTTCCTCGGGACAATCGTACGAGCAGTACTTC

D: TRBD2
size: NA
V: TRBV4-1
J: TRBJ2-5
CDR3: CASSQDLWGTNKETQYF
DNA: TGCGCCAGCAGCCAAGATCTCTGGGGGACTAATAAAGAGACCCAGTACTTC

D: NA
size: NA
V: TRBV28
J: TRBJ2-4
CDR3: CASSSHRVLTYF
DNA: TGTGCCAGCAGTTCGCACAGGGTCCTCACGTACTTC

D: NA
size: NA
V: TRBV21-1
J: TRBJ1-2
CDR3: CASSPPGHANYGYTF
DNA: TGTGCCAGCAGCCCCCCGGGACATGCTAACTATGGCTACACCTTC

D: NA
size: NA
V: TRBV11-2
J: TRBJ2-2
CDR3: CASSFSSPGELFF
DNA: TGTGCCAGCAGCTTTTCGTCCCCCGGGGAGCTGTTTTTT

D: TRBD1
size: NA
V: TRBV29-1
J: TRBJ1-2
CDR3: CSVEDWTGNTF
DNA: TGCAGCGTTGAAGATTGGACAGGGAACACCTTC

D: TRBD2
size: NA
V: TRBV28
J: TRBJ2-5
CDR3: CASSPPRSGRAQETQYF
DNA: TGTGCCAGCAGTCCCCCTCGGAGCGGGAGGGCCCAAGAGACCCAGTACTTC

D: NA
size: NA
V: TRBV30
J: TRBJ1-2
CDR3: CAWNTNNYGYTF
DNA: TGTGCCTGGAACACAAATAACTATGGCTACACCTTC

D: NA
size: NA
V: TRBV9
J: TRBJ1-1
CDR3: CASSVGAGTEAFF
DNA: TGTGCCAGCAGCGTAGGGGCGGGGACTGAAGCTTTCTTT

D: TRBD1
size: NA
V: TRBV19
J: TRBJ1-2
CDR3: CASSPTGTGSGYTF
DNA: TGTGCCAGTAGCCCAACCGGGACAGGGAGTGGCTACACCTTC

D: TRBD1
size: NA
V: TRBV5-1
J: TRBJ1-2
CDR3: CASSSTRITGGAYGYTF
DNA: TGCGCCAGCAGCTCGACGAGAATTACAGGGGGAGCCTATGGCTACACCTTC

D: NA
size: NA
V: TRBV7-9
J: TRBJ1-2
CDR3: CASSLNPAAAFTNYGYTF
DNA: TGTGCCAGCAGCTTAAACCCGGCGGCAGCCTTTACTAACTATGGCTACACCTTC

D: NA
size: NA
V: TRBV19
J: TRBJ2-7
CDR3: CASSIEGSAYEQYF
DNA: TGTGCCAGTAGTATTGAGGGATCCGCCTACGAGCAGTACTTC

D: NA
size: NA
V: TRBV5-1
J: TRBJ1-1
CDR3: CASSRSWGGNTEAFF
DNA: TGCGCCAGCAGCCGGAGCTGGGGGGGGAACACTGAAGCTTTCTTT

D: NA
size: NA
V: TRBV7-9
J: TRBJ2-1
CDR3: CASSLAGDRNEQFF
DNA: TGTGCCAGCAGCTTAGCGGGAGATCGGAATGAGCAGTTCTTC

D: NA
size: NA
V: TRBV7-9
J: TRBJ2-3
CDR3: CASRRGFTDTQYF
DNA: TGTGCCAGCAGAAGGGGTTTCACAGATACGCAGTATTTT

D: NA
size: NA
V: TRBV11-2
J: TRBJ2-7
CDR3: CASSLEGGQGNEQYF
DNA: TGTGCCAGCAGCTTAGAAGGTGGGCAGGGGAACGAGCAGTACTTC

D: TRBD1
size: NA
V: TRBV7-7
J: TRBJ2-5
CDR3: CASSLNRGTQETQYF
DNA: TGTGCCAGCAGCTTAAACAGGGGGACGCAAGAGACCCAGTACTTC

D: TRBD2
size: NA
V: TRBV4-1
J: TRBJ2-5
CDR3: CASSKLTSGGPQETQYF
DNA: TGCGCCAGCAGCAAGCTGACTAGCGGGGGACCACAAGAGACCCAGTACTTC

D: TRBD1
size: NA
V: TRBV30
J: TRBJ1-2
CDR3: CAWRMTGNYGYTF
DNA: TGTGCCTGGAGGATGACAGGGAACTATGGCTACACCTTC

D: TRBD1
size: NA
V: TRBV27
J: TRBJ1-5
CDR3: CASRAGTGSNQPQHF
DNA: TGTGCCAGCAGAGCCGGGACAGGGAGCAATCAGCCCCAGCATTTT

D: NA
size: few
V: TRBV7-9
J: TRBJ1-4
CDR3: CASSQRGFGEKLFF
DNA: TGTGCCAGCAGCCAAAGGGGATTTGGTGAAAAACTGTTTTTT

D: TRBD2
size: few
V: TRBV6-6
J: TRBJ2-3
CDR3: CASEGRGGVRDTQYF
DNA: TGTGCCAGCGAGGGGCGGGGGGGGGTGAGGGATACGCAGTATTTT

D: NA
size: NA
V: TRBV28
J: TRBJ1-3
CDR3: CASSFSGGWGNTIYF
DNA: TGTGCCAGCAGTTTTTCGGGGGGCTGGGGAAACACCATATATTTT

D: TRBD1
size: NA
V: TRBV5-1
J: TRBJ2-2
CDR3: CASSLGQGDTGELFF
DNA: TGCGCCAGCAGCTTGGGACAGGGTGACACCGGGGAGCTGTTTTTT

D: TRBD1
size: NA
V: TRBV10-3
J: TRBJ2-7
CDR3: CAISTGTGNYEQYF
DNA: TGTGCCATCAGCACCGGGACAGGCAACTACGAGCAGTACTTC

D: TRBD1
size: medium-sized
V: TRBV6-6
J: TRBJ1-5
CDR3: CASRDRGNQPQHF
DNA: TGTGCCAGCAGGGACAGGGGCAATCAGCCCCAGCATTTT

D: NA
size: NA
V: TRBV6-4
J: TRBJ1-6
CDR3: CASSEWGGLGDSPLHF
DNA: TGTGCCAGCAGTGAATGGGGGGGGCTCGGCGATTCACCCCTCCACTTT

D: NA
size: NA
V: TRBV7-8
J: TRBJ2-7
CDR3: CASSIGNLNYEQYF
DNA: TGTGCCAGCAGCATAGGAAATTTGAACTACGAGCAGTACTTC

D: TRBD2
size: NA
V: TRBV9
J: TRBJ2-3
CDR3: CASSVAGGGTDTQYF
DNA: TGTGCCAGCAGCGTAGCGGGAGGGGGCACAGATACGCAGTATTTT

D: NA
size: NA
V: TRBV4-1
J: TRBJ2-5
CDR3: CASSQDPLGGETQYF
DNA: TGCGCCAGCAGCCAAGATCCTTTGGGGGGAGAGACCCAGTACTTC

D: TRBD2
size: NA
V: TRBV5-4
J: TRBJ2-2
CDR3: CASSLELAGERAGELFF
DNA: TGTGCCAGCAGCTTGGAGCTAGCGGGAGAACGGGCCGGGGAGCTGTTTTTT

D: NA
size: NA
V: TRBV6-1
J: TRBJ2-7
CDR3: CASSEALVYEQYF
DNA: TGTGCCAGCAGTGAAGCACTAGTCTACGAGCAGTACTTC

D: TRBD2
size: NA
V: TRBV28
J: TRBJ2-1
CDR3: CASSFRGLLDNEQFF
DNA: TGTGCCAGCAGTTTTCGGGGACTATTAGACAATGAGCAGTTCTTC

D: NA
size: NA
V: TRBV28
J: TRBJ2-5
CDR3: CASSLNRVQETQYF
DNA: TGTGCCAGCAGTTTAAACCGGGTCCAAGAGACCCAGTACTTC

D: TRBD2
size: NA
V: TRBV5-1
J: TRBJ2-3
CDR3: CASSPGDSGGTDTQYF
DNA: TGCGCCAGCAGCCCCGGGGATAGCGGGGGCACAGATACGCAGTATTTT

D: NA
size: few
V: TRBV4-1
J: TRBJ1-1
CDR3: CASSKPTGRNTEAFF
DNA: TGCGCCAGCAGCAAACCCACAGGGAGGAACACTGAAGCTTTCTTT

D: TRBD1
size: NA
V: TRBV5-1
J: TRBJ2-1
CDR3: CASSYQGVRGLGNEQFF
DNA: TGCGCCAGCAGCTACCAAGGCGTAAGGGGGCTCGGGAATGAGCAGTTCTTC

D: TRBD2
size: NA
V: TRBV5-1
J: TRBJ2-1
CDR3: CASSLGSGGYNEQFF
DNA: TGCGCCAGCAGCTTGGGAAGCGGGGGGTACAATGAGCAGTTCTTC

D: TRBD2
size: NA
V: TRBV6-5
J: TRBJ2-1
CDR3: CASSYVGLAGGEQFF
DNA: TGTGCCAGCAGTTACGTGGGACTAGCGGGGGGTGAGCAGTTCTTC

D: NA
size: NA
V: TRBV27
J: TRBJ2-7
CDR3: CASSRGAPHEQYF
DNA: TGTGCCAGCAGTCGGGGAGCCCCCCACGAGCAGTACTTC

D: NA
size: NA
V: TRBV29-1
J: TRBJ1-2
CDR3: CSVRRGGGLGYTF
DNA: TGCAGCGTTCGCCGGGGAGGGGGGCTTGGCTACACCTTC

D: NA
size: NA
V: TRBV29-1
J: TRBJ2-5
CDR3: CSVEPFRDSSETQYF
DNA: TGCAGCGTTGAACCCTTCCGGGACTCCAGCGAGACCCAGTACTTC

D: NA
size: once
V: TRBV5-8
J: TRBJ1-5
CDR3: CASSQGDNQPQHF
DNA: TGTGCCAGCTCACAGGGAGACAATCAGCCCCAGCATTTT

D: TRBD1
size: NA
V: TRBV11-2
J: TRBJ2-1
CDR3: CASSSLGRGPSYNEQFF
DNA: TGTGCCAGCAGCTCCCTTGGTAGGGGGCCCTCCTACAATGAGCAGTTCTTC

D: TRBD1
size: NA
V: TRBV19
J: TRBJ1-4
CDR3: CASGLRDRNEKLFF
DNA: TGTGCCAGTGGACTCCGGGACAGAAATGAAAAACTGTTTTTT

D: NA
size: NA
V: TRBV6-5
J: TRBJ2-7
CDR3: CASSYAPGSSYEQYF
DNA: TGTGCCAGCAGTTACGCACCGGGGAGCTCCTACGAGCAGTACTTC

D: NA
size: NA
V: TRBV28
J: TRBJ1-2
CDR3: CASSLLNYGYTF
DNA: TGTGCCAGCAGTTTACTTAACTATGGCTACACCTTC

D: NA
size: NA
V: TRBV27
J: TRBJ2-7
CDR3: CASSSSIIGTRKGWYEQYF
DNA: TGTGCCAGCAGTTCCTCCATCATCGGGACACGGAAGGGCTGGTACGAGCAGTACTTC

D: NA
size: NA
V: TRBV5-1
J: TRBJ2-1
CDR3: CASSLAAGAYYNEQFF
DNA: TGCGCCAGCAGCTTGGCGGCGGGGGCGTACTACAATGAGCAGTTCTTC

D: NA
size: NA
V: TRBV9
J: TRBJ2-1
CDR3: CASSVEGHGYNEQFF
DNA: TGTGCCAGCAGCGTAGAGGGACACGGATACAATGAGCAGTTCTTC

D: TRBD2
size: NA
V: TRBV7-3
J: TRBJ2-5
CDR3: CASSKGVSGGENQETQYF
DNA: TGTGCCAGCAGCAAGGGGGTTAGCGGGGGAGAAAACCAAGAGACCCAGTACTTC

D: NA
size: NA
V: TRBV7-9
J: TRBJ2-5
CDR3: CASSSITEETQYF
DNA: TGTGCCAGCAGCAGCATCACAGAAGAGACCCAGTACTTC

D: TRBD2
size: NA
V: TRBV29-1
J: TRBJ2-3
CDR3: CSTRGGATDTQYF
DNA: TGCAGCACCCGCGGGGGGGCTACAGATACGCAGTATTTT